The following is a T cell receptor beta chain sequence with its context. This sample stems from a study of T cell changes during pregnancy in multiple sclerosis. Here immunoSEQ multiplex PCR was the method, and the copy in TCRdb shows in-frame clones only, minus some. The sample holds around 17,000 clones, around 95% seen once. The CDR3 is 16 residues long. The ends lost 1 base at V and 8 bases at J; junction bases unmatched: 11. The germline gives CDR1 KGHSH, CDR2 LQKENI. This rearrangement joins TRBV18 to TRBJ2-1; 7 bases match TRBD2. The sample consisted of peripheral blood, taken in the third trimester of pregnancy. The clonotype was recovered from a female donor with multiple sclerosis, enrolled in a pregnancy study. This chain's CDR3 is CASSPLGSGVQDEQFF. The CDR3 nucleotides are TGTGCCAGCTCACCACTCGGCAGCGGGGTTCAGGATGAGCAGTTCTTC.